Sequencing of this TCR beta chain was carried out in a study of blood T cell repertoires in COVID-19. Looking at the study overall: Acute and convalescent COVID-19 samples came from the United States, Italy and Spain.

Enrollees, roughly 18 to 90 years old, lived in 24 US areas. Cohort 3 recovery required two negative PCRs, clearance, or symptom resolution. Original data processing: Amplification from reference gene primers served as the basis for estimated nucleated cell counts. Data came from immunoSEQ multiplex PCR; TCRdb stores just in-frame clones and leaves some out. D and trimming come from the DNA, and the V and J calls and clone size come from that table. The repertoire holds approximately 350,000 clones, with around 83% as singletons. The length of the CDR3 is 16 residues. Germline V lookup: CDR1 SGHTA, CDR2 FQGNSA. Trimming stripped 5 bases from V and 4 bases from J, with 20 bases between.

Sequenced sample: PBMCs or T cells enriched from blood (not recorded which). The chain has TRBV7-2 and TRBJ1-2; TRBD1 might be the D (6 bases). The TCR sequence derives from a woman in her forties or fifties who had recovered from COVID-19. CDR3 sequence (DNA): TGTGCCAGCAGCCGGACAGAGGGGCTAAGTGGCTATGGCTACACCTTC. This translates into CASSRTEGLSGYGYTF.